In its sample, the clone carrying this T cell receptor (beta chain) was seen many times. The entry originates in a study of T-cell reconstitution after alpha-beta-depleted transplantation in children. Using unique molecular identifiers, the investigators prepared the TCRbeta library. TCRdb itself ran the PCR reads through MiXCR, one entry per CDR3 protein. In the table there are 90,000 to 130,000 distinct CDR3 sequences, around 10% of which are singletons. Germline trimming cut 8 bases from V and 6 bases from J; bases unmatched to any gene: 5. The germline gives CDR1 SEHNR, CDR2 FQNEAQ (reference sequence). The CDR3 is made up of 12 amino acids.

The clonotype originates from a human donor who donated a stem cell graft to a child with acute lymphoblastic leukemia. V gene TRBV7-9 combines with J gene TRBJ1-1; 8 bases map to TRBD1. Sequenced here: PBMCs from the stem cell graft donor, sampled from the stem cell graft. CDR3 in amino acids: CASGQGDSEAFF. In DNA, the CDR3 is TGTGCCAGCGGACAGGGAGATTCTGAAGCTTTCTTT.